This entry lists 22 T cell receptor beta chains sequenced from one sample in a study of vaccination and CD4 T cells after COVID-19. Their target antigens are unknown. Cultured CD4+ T cell DNA was sequenced using the Oncomine TCR Beta short-read assay. TCRdb re-called the PCR reads with MiXCR, one entry per CDR3 protein. The data contain about 17,000 distinct CDR3 sequences, 45% to 65% of them seen just once; the ten biggest clones take up approximately 10%. Treatment of the sample: approximately nine-day PBMC culture with coronavirus spike peptide pools or control peptides (ViraFEST assay). Sequenced: CD4+ T cells from blood, cultured in vitro. Receptors originate from a human donor who had recovered from COVID-19.

V usage is TRBV20-1 and J usage is TRBJ1-2; no reliable D call. The V end lost 1 base, the J end lost 0 bases, and 6 bases lay between the germline ends. This CDR3 region has 13 residues. Germline loops: CDR1 DFQATT, CDR2 SNEGSKA (reference sequence). The CDR3 protein is CSARAAANYGYTF. The CDR3 DNA reads as TGCAGTGCTAGAGCGGCGGCTAACTATGGCTACACCTTC.

The chain uses TRBV6-5 and TRBJ1-2; weak D call: TRBD1 (6 bases). The CDR3 loop spans 17 amino acids. Germline CDR1 and CDR2: MNHEY and SVGAGI. V was pared by 4 bases and J by 5 bases, with 23 bases between. The CDR3 protein is CASSSVSQPGQLYGYTF. The CDR3, as DNA: TGTGCCAGCAGTTCCGTCTCCCAACCTGGACAGCTTTATGGCTACACCTTC.

V and J are TRBV6-1 and TRBJ2-5; 9 positions match TRBD2. V lost 6 bases, J lost 6 bases, and 11 bases stayed unmatched. The CDR3 consists of 15 residues. Germline V gene lookup returns CDR1 MNHNS and CDR2 SASEGT. CDR3 sequence: CASSPRGGGDKTQYF. CDR3 in DNA: TGTGCCAGCAGCCCCCGCGGCGGGGGGGACAAGACCCAGTACTTC.

The J gene is TRBJ1-1, the V gene TRBV7-2; D gene uncertain. The germline CDR1 and CDR2 sequences are SGHTA and FQGNSA. The V end lost 9 bases, the J end lost 4 bases, and 18 bases lay between the germline ends. This CDR3 spans 14 amino acids. The CDR3 spells CASKMTVQGTEAFF. The CDR3 DNA sequence: TGTGCCAGTAAAATGACGGTTCAAGGCACTGAAGCTTTCTTT.

The chain combines TRBV12-3 or TRBV12-4 with TRBJ2-7, with D possibly being TRBD1 or TRBD2 (6 bases each). This CDR3 spans 13 amino acids. V lost 7 bases, J lost 4 bases, and 14 bases lay in between. This CDR3 reads CASTPGGRYEQYF. The CDR3 bases are TGTGCCAGCACTCCCGGGGGCCGGTACGAGCAGTACTTC.

The CDR3 DNA reads TGTGCCAGCAGTTATTCACCCCCAGTCAGTAGAGGGAACACTGAAGCTTTCTTT. Encoded protein: CASSYSPPVSRGNTEAFF. This chain uses TRBV6-9 with TRBJ1-1; no firm D call. From germline, CDR1 is MNHGY and CDR2 SVAAGI. This CDR3 has 18 amino acids. V dropped 0 bases and J dropped 1 base, with 18 bases sitting between them.

This clonotype was counted between two and nine times. The chain uses TRBV7-2 and TRBJ1-2; TRBD1 is a possible D gene (5 bases). The CDR3 runs 14 residues. The V gene's germline CDR1 is SGHTA and CDR2 FQGNSA. V lost 2 bases and J lost 1, with 8 bases in between. DNA for the CDR3: TGTGCCAGCAGCTTAATTGGGGGTAACTATGGCTACACCTTC. Translation gives CASSLIGGNYGYTF. The full variable domain, its missing parts supplied by reference TRBV7-2 and TRBJ1-2, is GAGVSQSPSNKVTEKGKDVELRCDPISGHTALYWYRQSLGQGLEFLIYFQGNSAPDKSGLPSDRFSAERTGGSVSTLTIQRTQQEDSAVYLCASSLIGGNYGYTFGSGTRLTVV.

The V call is TRBV30, the J call TRBJ2-3, with D tentatively TRBD1 (7 bases). In germline, CDR1 is GTSNPN, CDR2 SVGIG (reference sequence). V was pared by 0 bases and J by 6 bases, with 16 bases between. The CDR3 sequence is 15 residues long. The CDR3 DNA is TGTGCCTGGAGTGTCGGCGCAGGGGGGAGGGATACGCAGTATTTT. The encoded protein is CAWSVGAGGRDTQYF.

The genes are TRBV20-1 and TRBJ1-2; D remains unclear. CDR1 is DFQATT and CDR2 is SNEGSKA in the germline V gene (reference sequence). Trimming removed 5 bases at V and 6 bases at J, with 13 bases between. There are 12 residues in the CDR3. For the CDR3, the DNA is TGCAGTGCTGGATCGACGAGGGATGGCTACACCTTC. Translation gives CSAGSTRDGYTF.

This chain uses TRBV6-2 or TRBV6-3 with TRBJ1-5; D remains unclear. The CDR3 consists of 17 residues. Trimming shortened V by 5 bases and J by 0 bases, and 17 bases separated the two germline ends. The germline CDR1 and CDR2 sequences are MNHEY and SVGEGT. CDR3 DNA: TGTGCCAGCAGTGCATCCATGGTGGCTGGTAGCAATCAGCCCCAGCATTTT. This gives the protein CASSASMVAGSNQPQHF.

The genes are TRBV5-1 and TRBJ2-3; D gene uncertain. Trimming removed 5 bases at V and 4 bases at J, with 8 bases between. The CDR3 covers 12 residues. The germline CDR1 and CDR2 sequences are SGHRS and YFSETQ. CDR3 DNA sequence: TGCGCCAGCAGTCTTCCAGCAGATACGCAGTATTTT. Encoded protein: CASSLPADTQYF. The full variable domain, with the rest looked up from reference TRBV5-1 and TRBJ2-3, is KAGVTQTPRYLIKTRGQQVTLSCSPISGHRSVSWYQQTPGQGLQFLFEYFSETQRNKGNFPGRFSGRQFSNSRSEMNVSTLELGDSALYLCASSLPADTQYFGPGTRLTVL.

The rearrangement uses TRBV20-1 and TRBJ2-3; D not certain. V dropped 5 bases and J dropped 7 bases, with 13 bases sitting between them. Germline CDR1 DFQATT, CDR2 SNEGSKA (reference sequence). The CDR3 covers 12 residues. This CDR3 is CSAPGLGYTQYF. The CDR3 DNA is TGCAGTGCTCCGGGTCTCGGGTATACGCAGTATTTT.

This chain connects TRBV12-1 to TRBJ2-3; the D call TRBD1 from the table was never checked on the DNA. TRBV12-1 is a recognized pseudogene. The CDR3 covers 18 residues. The CDR3 DNA follows: TGTGCCAGCCCCCCGGGGAGCCCCCCCTCCAACGCCACAGATACGCAGTATTTT. Translation gives CASPPGSPPSNATDTQYF.

J is TRBJ2-2 and V is TRBV7-9; TRBD1 matches at 7 bases. In germline, CDR1 is SEHNR, CDR2 FQNEAQ (reference sequence). V shed 5 bases and J 5 bases; nucleotides not matched to a gene: 5. The CDR3 is 14 amino acids. The CDR3 protein is CASSPQQGTGELFF. The CDR3 DNA follows: TGTGCCAGCAGCCCCCAACAGGGGACCGGGGAGCTGTTTTTT.

The J gene is TRBJ2-3, the V gene TRBV2, with D perhaps TRBD2 (7 bases). Per germline, CDR1 SNHLY and CDR2 FYNNEI. V lost 7 bases and J lost 6, with 17 bases in between. The length of the CDR3 is 14 residues. DNA for the CDR3: TGTGCCAGCATCGAGGGGGGGCCATCCGATACGCAGTATTTT. It codes for CASIEGGPSDTQYF.

The chain carries TRBV10-1 and TRBJ2-7; no firm D call. Germline V gene data show CDR1 as WNHNN and CDR2 as SYGVQD (reference sequence). V dropped 2 bases and J dropped 0 bases, with 14 bases sitting between them. This CDR3 is built from 16 residues. The CDR3 DNA sequence: TGCGCCAGCAGTGAGCTGGCAGGCCGACTCTCCTACGAGCAGTACTTC. Its protein product is CASSELAGRLSYEQYF.

The chain recombines TRBV11-3 with TRBJ2-5; 10 positions match TRBD2. The CDR3 consists of 19 residues. Germline V lookup: CDR1 SGHNT, CDR2 YENEEA. V was pared by 5 bases and J by 5 bases, with 20 bases of the junction left unmatched. CDR3 sequence (DNA): TGTGCCAGCAGCCCGAGAGGGTTTATGCTAGCGGGAGAGCGGGAGACCCAGTACTTC. Translation: CASSPRGFMLAGERETQYF.

CDR3 region: CASSVGLAGLQETQYF. CDR3 DNA sequence: TGTGCCAGTTCAGTAGGTCTAGCGGGGCTCCAAGAGACCCAGTACTTC. The chain combines TRBV19 with TRBJ2-5, with 9 bases lining up with TRBD2. V lost 8 bases, J lost 1 base, and 11 bases stayed unmatched. The CDR3 covers 16 residues. Germline loops: CDR1 LNHDA, CDR2 SQIVND (reference sequence).

This chain joins TRBV7-9 and TRBJ1-6; D not certain. CDR3 length: 14 residues. V was shortened by 0 bases and J by 10 bases, with 10 bases between the two germline ends. CDR1 and CDR2 from the germline V gene are SEHNR and FQNEAQ (reference sequence). The CDR3 nucleotides read TGTGCCAGCAGCTTAGCGGTTCTTGGCTCACCCCTCCACTTT. It translates to CASSLAVLGSPLHF.

V is TRBV20-1 and J is TRBJ1-5; no firm D call. Trimming took off 4 bases at V and 6 bases at J, with 19 bases between the two ends. Germline V gene sequence: CDR1 DFQATT, CDR2 SNEGSKA (reference sequence). The length of the CDR3 is 15 residues. The CDR3 loop is CSATGPAVLGQPQHF. The CDR3 DNA is TGCAGTGCTACGGGTCCGGCGGTTTTGGGTCAGCCCCAGCATTTT.

The rearrangement uses TRBV2 and TRBJ2-2; D is uncertain. CDR3 length: 11 residues. Germline loops: CDR1 SNHLY, CDR2 FYNNEI. The V and J ends lost 7 bases and 6 bases respectively, with 6 bases between them. For the CDR3, the DNA is TGTGCCAGCAAGGAATCCGGGGAGCTGTTTTTT. Translation gives CASKESGELFF.

The rearrangement uses TRBV6-1 and TRBJ2-7; 7 bases match TRBD2. There are 15 residues in the CDR3. CDR1 and CDR2 (germline): MNHNS, SASEGT. J lost 2 bases, V lost 2 bases, and 6 bases had no gene match. The CDR3: CASSEWGGPTYEQYF. CDR3 DNA: TGTGCCAGCAGTGAATGGGGGGGTCCGACCTACGAGCAGTACTTC.